The clone carrying this TCR beta chain was counted between two and nine times. In the original analysis: Quantification of nucleated cells was approximated via reference gene primer amplification. Method: immunoSEQ multiplex PCR; TCRdb's copy keeps in-frame clones and lacks some. V, J and clone size derive from that table, while D and trimming were established from the DNA sequence. The data hold about 130,000 clones, with roughly 86% observed a single time. The sample belongs to a study of blood T cell repertoires in COVID-19. Background on the study: Some COVID-19 samples were acute and others convalescent; all came from the United States, Italy and Spain. T cells, B-cell-depleted T cells, or PBMCs supplied cDNA or gDNA.

Looked up from germline, CDR1 is SQVTM and CDR2 is ANQGSEA. V was cut by 4 bases and J by 5 bases, with 14 bases left in between. The CDR3 spans 13 residues. The chain employs TRBV29-1 and TRBJ2-5, with D tentatively TRBD2 (6 bases). The TCR sequence derives from a woman aged 55-75 years with acute or convalescent COVID-19. Sequencing was performed on peripheral blood. This CDR3 is CSVGGGIGETQYF. The CDR3 DNA sequence: TGCAGCGTTGGGGGCGGGATAGGTGAGACCCAGTACTTC.